One sample yielded the 26 T cell receptor beta chains listed below, sequenced in a study of CD8 T cells in Susac syndrome. Random-hexamer reverse transcription was applied to roughly 0.45 to 1 ug RNA. A single record per CDR3 protein comes from TCRdb applying MiXCR to the immunoSEQ multiplex PCR reads. The sample includes some 100,000 distinct CDR3 sequences, roughly 92% of them seen just once. Input material: CD8+ T cells from PBMCs. All receptors come from a human donor in good health.

V is TRBV13 and J is TRBJ2-1; the D gene could be TRBD1 or TRBD2 (6 bases each). V lost 0 bases, J lost 0 bases, and 21 bases lay in between. CDR3 length: 20 amino acids. Germline CDR1 reads PRHDT; CDR2 reads FYEKMQ (reference sequence). The CDR3 nucleotides are TGTGCCAGCAGCTTAGGTACGGGAGACAGGAAGGTTTTCTCCTACAATGAGCAGTTCTTC. Amino acids: CASSLGTGDRKVFSYNEQFF.

This CDR3 is CATSRARVGTEAFF. The CDR3 DNA is TGTGCCACCAGCAGAGCCCGGGTAGGCACTGAAGCTTTCTTT. The rearrangement joins TRBV15 to TRBJ1-1; D gene ambiguous. Germline-derived CDR1 and CDR2 are LNHNV and YYDKDF (reference sequence). Trimming cost V 1 base and J 4 bases, with 10 bases left between them. CDR3 length: 14 residues.

V usage is TRBV4-1 and J usage is TRBJ1-1, with D hard to call. The CDR3 extends over 15 amino acids. CDR1 and CDR2 (germline): MGHRA, YSYEKL. Between the trimmed V and J ends, which lost 6 bases and 0 bases, there was a span of 14 bases. Here the CDR3 reads CASRLISSLNTEAFF. The CDR3 bases are TGCGCCAGCAGGCTGATATCTTCCCTGAACACTGAAGCTTTCTTT.

The gene calls are TRBV9 and TRBJ1-1, with 12 bases aligning to TRBD1. Germline V gene data show CDR1 as SGDLS and CDR2 as YYNGEE. CDR3 length equals 17 residues. V lost 0 bases to trimming and J lost 0 bases; unmatched junction nucleotides: 3. The CDR3: CASSVEGQGAMNTEAFF. For the CDR3, the DNA is TGTGCCAGCAGCGTAGAGGGACAGGGGGCGATGAACACTGAAGCTTTCTTT.

The chain combines TRBV7-2 with TRBJ1-1; 9 nucleotides match TRBD1. J gave up 8 bases and V 5 bases, and 9 bases lay outside the gene matches. Germline assignment: CDR1 SGHTA and CDR2 FQGNSA. The CDR3 extends over 14 amino acids. The CDR3 nucleotides read TGTGCCAGCAGCCCACAGGGGGCGTCCTCCGAAGCTTTCTTT. It specifies CASSPQGASSEAFF. The full variable domain, with the rest looked up from reference TRBV7-2 and TRBJ1-1, is GAGVSQSPSNKVTEKGKDVELRCDPISGHTALYWYRQSLGQGLEFLIYFQGNSAPDKSGLPSDRFSAERTGGSVSTLTIQRTQQEDSAVYLCASSPQGASSEAFFGQGTRLTVV.

The rearrangement links TRBV4-3 to TRBJ1-1; 11 nucleotides match TRBD1. Germline CDR1 is LGHNA and CDR2 is YSLEER. The CDR3 loop spans 15 amino acids. V was pared by 3 bases and J by 4 bases, with 4 bases of the junction left unmatched. The CDR3 coding sequence is TGCGCCAGCAGCCAGGTGGGGACAGGGGGCACTGAAGCTTTCTTT. This translates into CASSQVGTGGTEAFF.

The chain uses TRBV5-4 and TRBJ1-4, with a possible D match to TRBD1 (5 bases). CDR3 length: 14 residues. The germline CDR1 and CDR2 sequences are SGHNT and YYREEE (reference sequence). V was cut by 0 bases and J by 11 bases, with 14 bases left in between. CDR3 sequence: CASSLDRVEGKLFF. The CDR3 DNA is TGTGCCAGCAGCTTGGATCGGGTTGAGGGGAAACTGTTTTTT.

The chain employs TRBV3-1 and TRBJ2-2; TRBD1 is a possible D gene (6 bases). The germline CDR1 and CDR2 sequences are LGHDT and YNNKEL (reference sequence). The CDR3 has 13 amino acids. Trimming shortened V by 5 bases and J by 7 bases, and 11 bases separated the two germline ends. The chain's CDR3 is CASSSRGIGELFF. As DNA, the CDR3 is TGTGCCAGCAGCTCAAGGGGGATCGGGGAGCTGTTTTTT.

Only one count was recorded for this clonotype. The chain is built from TRBV3-1 and TRBJ2-7, with 9 positions matching TRBD1. The CDR3 extends over 17 amino acids. Trimming took 1 base from V and 6 from J; bases not matched to a gene: 13. Germline values: CDR1 LGHDT, CDR2 YNNKEL (reference sequence). The CDR3 loop reads CASSQGRTGARLGEQYF. The CDR3 DNA follows: TGTGCCAGCAGCCAAGGGCGGACAGGGGCCCGGCTTGGCGAGCAGTACTTC.

Here the CDR3 DNA reads TGTGCCAGCAGCTTAGATGGCACCATACCCTACGAGCAGTACTTC. Protein product: CASSLDGTIPYEQYF. The V call is TRBV7-2, the J call TRBJ2-7, with D hard to call. This CDR3 comprises 15 residues. Germline CDR1 is SGHTA and CDR2 is FQGNSA. Trimming left V 1 base short and J 2 bases short, with 12 bases between. The variable domain in full, completed from reference TRBV7-2 and TRBJ2-7, reads GAGVSQSPSNKVTEKGKDVELRCDPISGHTALYWYRQSLGQGLEFLIYFQGNSAPDKSGLPSDRFSAERTGGSVSTLTIQRTQQEDSAVYLCASSLDGTIPYEQYFGPGTRLTVT.

The chain carries TRBV7-2 and TRBJ1-3, with TRBD1 matching 11 bases. This CDR3 is built from 16 residues. V trimming: 5 bases; J trimming: 3 bases; junction bases outside the gene matches: 6. CDR1 is SGHTA, CDR2 FQGNSA, per germline. The CDR3 region is CASSLGQGASGNTIYF. DNA for the CDR3: TGTGCCAGCAGCCTAGGACAGGGGGCGAGTGGAAACACCATATATTTT.

The V gene is TRBV6-1, the J gene TRBJ2-1, with D unresolved. Looked up from germline, CDR1 is MNHNS and CDR2 is SASEGT. V dropped 10 bases and J dropped 7 bases, with 11 bases sitting between them. CDR3 length: 11 residues. In DNA, the CDR3 is TGTGCCAACCGGGCGAATAATGAGCAGTTCTTC. Its protein product is CANRANNEQFF.

V gene TRBV2 combines with J gene TRBJ2-7; D call uncertain. Germline lookup yields CDR1 SNHLY and CDR2 FYNNEI. Trimming removed 2 bases from V and 7 bases from J, with 15 bases in between. The CDR3 sequence is 14 residues long. The CDR3: CASSESFTSKEQYF. In DNA, the CDR3 is TGTGCCAGCAGTGAATCATTCACGTCGAAAGAGCAGTACTTC.

The rearrangement links TRBV5-1 to TRBJ2-2, with a weak D call TRBD1 (5 bases). This CDR3 contains 16 residues. The V end was cut by 4 bases, the J end by 5 bases, with 18 bases between. Germline V lookup: CDR1 SGHRS, CDR2 YFSETQ. Here the CDR3 reads CASSPGHRVFTGELFF. The CDR3 nucleotides are TGCGCCAGCAGCCCCGGACATCGGGTCTTTACCGGGGAGCTGTTTTTT.

This rearrangement joins TRBV7-9 to TRBJ2-3; 8 bases are a match to TRBD2. The germline V gene encodes CDR1 SEHNR and CDR2 FQNEAQ (reference sequence). CDR3 length equals 16 residues. V was clipped by 7 bases and J by 0 bases; unmatched bases: 9. As DNA, the CDR3 is TGTGCCAGCAAAGGTGGAACTAGCGGCAGCACAGATACGCAGTATTTT. Protein sequence: CASKGGTSGSTDTQYF.

V gene TRBV6-1 combines with J gene TRBJ2-1, with 8 bases matching TRBD2. Germline CDR1 MNHNS, CDR2 SASEGT. The ends lost 11 bases at V and 7 bases at J; junction bases unmatched: 13. The CDR3 loop spans 14 amino acids. CDR3 DNA: TGTGCCGCAGGGAGCGGGGGCCTAGGGAATGAGCAGTTCTTC. Translating it yields CAAGSGGLGNEQFF.

V is TRBV2 and J is TRBJ2-7; perhaps TRBD2 as D (6 bases). Germline V lookup: CDR1 SNHLY, CDR2 FYNNEI. V lost 3 bases, J lost 3 bases, and 12 bases lay in between. The CDR3 covers 14 residues. CDR3 bases: TGTGCCAGCAGTGAGGGAGGAATCATCTACGAGCAGTACTTC. Translated: CASSEGGIIYEQYF.

This sequence joins TRBV29-1 and TRBJ2-4, with a weak D call TRBD1 (6 bases). This CDR3 comprises 14 residues. Deletions cut 4 bases from V and 9 bases from J, with 19 bases between. Germline V gene sequence: CDR1 SQVTM, CDR2 ANQGSEA. The CDR3 nucleotides are TGCAGCGTTGTGCAGGGGATGGATGCAGGCATTCAGTACTTC. Amino acid sequence: CSVVQGMDAGIQYF.

The chain combines TRBV12-3 or TRBV12-4 with TRBJ2-3; 9 bases line up with TRBD2. V was clipped by 3 bases and J by 6 bases; unmatched bases: 13. This CDR3 has 17 residues. CDR3 nucleotide sequence: TGTGCCAGCAGTTTTGGGGTAGCGGGAGTAGTGGCCGATACGCAGTATTTT. It specifies CASSFGVAGVVADTQYF.

The J gene is TRBJ2-2, the V gene TRBV15; D unresolved. Germline assignment: CDR1 LNHNV and CDR2 YYDKDF (reference sequence). V was cut by 0 bases and J by 6 bases, with 5 bases left in between. The CDR3 totals 13 residues. CDR3 nucleotide sequence: TGTGCCACCAGCAGAGATCCCCCCGGGGAGCTGTTTTTT. It encodes CATSRDPPGELFF.

V usage is TRBV24-1 and J usage is TRBJ2-1; weak D call: TRBD2 (5 bases). Germline CDR1 is KGHDR and CDR2 is SFDVKD. The CDR3 runs to 14 residues. V gave up 4 bases and J gave up 6 bases, with 12 bases separating them. DNA of the CDR3: TGTGCCACCAGTGACCCCGGGGATAGCAATGAGCAGTTCTTC. Translation: CATSDPGDSNEQFF.

The chain links TRBV6-6 to TRBJ2-1; D gene ambiguous. The germline V gene encodes CDR1 MNHNY and CDR2 SVGAGI (reference sequence). The V end was cut by 5 bases, the J end by 5 bases, with 16 bases between. This CDR3 spans 15 amino acids. The CDR3 region is CASSKAGNQHNEQFF. Here the CDR3 DNA reads TGTGCCAGCAGTAAGGCAGGTAACCAGCACAATGAGCAGTTCTTC.

This clonotype was counted between two and nine times. V usage is TRBV7-2 and J usage is TRBJ2-3; no definite D call. The V end lost 4 bases, the J end lost 4 bases, and 6 bases lay between the germline ends. The CDR3 is made up of 12 amino acids. Germline loops: CDR1 SGHTA, CDR2 FQGNSA. The CDR3 loop is CASSWVADTQYF. The DNA of the CDR3 is TGTGCCAGCAGCTGGGTCGCAGATACGCAGTATTTT.

The CDR3 loop reads CASSLLRGRAMGEQFF. DNA for the CDR3: TGTGCCAGCAGCTTACTCCGCGGGAGGGCCATGGGGGAGCAGTTCTTC. V and J are TRBV11-1 and TRBJ2-1; 9 positions match TRBD2. V was pared by 2 bases and J by 10 bases, with 12 bases of the junction left unmatched. Germline assignment: CDR1 SGHAT and CDR2 FQDESV (reference sequence). The CDR3 length is 16 residues. The full variable domain, its missing parts supplied by reference TRBV11-1 and TRBJ2-1, is EAEVAQSPRYKITEKSQAVAFWCDPISGHATLYWYRQILGQGPELLVQFQDESVVDDSQLPKDRFSAERLKGVDSTLKIQPAELGDSAMYLCASSLLRGRAMGEQFFGPGTRLTVL.

The J gene is TRBJ2-6, the V gene TRBV2; 7 bases agree with TRBD1. With 7 bases clipped from V and 0 bases from J, the junction kept 3 bases outside the gene matches. Germline lookup yields CDR1 SNHLY and CDR2 FYNNEI. This CDR3 spans 15 amino acids. The CDR3 sequence is CASTGGRSGANVLTF. DNA of the CDR3: TGTGCCAGCACAGGGGGACGCTCTGGGGCCAACGTCCTGACTTTC.

The chain links TRBV20-1 to TRBJ2-7; D might be TRBD1 or TRBD2, each matching 6 bases. The V and J ends lost 6 bases and 4 bases respectively, with 25 bases between them. This CDR3 spans 16 amino acids. Germline CDR1 reads DFQATT; CDR2 reads SNEGSKA (reference sequence). CDR3 coding DNA: TGCAGTGCCGAGCAACCCGGAGGGGGGAAACTATACGAGCAGTACTTC. It yields the protein CSAEQPGGGKLYEQYF.